This TCR beta chain was identified in a study of PD-L1 blockade in urothelial cancer. Whole-study findings and limits: Tumor-associated clones in blood expanded more at 3 weeks in durable-benefit patients.

Measured with immunoSEQ multiplex PCR; TCRdb has only the in-frame clones, and not every one. This sample has fewer than 85,000 clones, with about 88% found just once. Regarding time point: peripheral blood 6 weeks after treatment start. Notes on this clone: Its antigen is not identified.

V gave up 2 bases and J gave up 3 bases, with 17 bases separating them. The germline gives CDR1 SEHNR, CDR2 FQNEAQ (reference sequence). The CDR3 extends over 16 amino acids. Material: PBMCs, obtained around atezolizumab (anti-PD-L1) treatment. This chain joins TRBV7-9 and TRBJ2-7; tentative D call: TRBD2 (5 bases). The source is a man between 60 and 70 years old with urothelial cancer. CDR3 DNA sequence: TGTGCCAGCAGCTTAAGCGGTACAACGCCGGGCTACGAGCAGTACTTC. Protein sequence: CASSLSGTTPGYEQYF. Drawing the rest from reference TRBV7-9 and TRBJ2-7, the complete variable domain is DTGVSQNPRHKITKRGQNVTFRCDPISEHNRLYWYRQTLGQGPEFLTYFQNEAQLEKSRLLSDRFSAERPKGSFSTLEIQRTEQGDSAMYLCASSLSGTTPGYEQYFGPGTRLTVT.